This T cell receptor (beta chain) was captured by sequencing in a study of technical replicates of blood from a few donors. Libraries were prepared by immunoSEQ multiplex PCR; TCRdb keeps only in-frame clonotypes and omits some of them. The sample carries roughly 82,000 clones, roughly 95% recorded once. Germline V gene sequence: CDR1 GTSNPN, CDR2 SVGIG (reference sequence). Losses at the gene ends were 3 bases for V and 5 bases for J; bases not matched to a gene: 18. The CDR3 length is 17 residues. The sequence came from a human donor in good health. Sequencing input: T cells isolated from PBMCs. The V and J genes are TRBV30 and TRBJ2-5, with 7 bases matching TRBD2. CDR3 sequence (DNA): TGTGCCTGGAGGAGGACTAGAATTGGTCTGGGAGTGGAGACCCAGTACTTC. Protein: CAWRRTRIGLGVETQYF.